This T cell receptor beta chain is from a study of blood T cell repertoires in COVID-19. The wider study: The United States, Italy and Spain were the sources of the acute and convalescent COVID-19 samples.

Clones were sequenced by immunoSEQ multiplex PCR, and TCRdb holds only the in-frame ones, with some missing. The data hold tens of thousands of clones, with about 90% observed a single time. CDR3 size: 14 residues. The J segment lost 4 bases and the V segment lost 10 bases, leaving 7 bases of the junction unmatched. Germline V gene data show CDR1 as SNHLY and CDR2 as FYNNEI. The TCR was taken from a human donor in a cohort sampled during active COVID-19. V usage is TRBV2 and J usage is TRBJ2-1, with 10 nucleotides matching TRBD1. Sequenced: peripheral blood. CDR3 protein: CAKRQGAGYNEQFF. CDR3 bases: TGTGCCAAAAGACAGGGGGCAGGATACAATGAGCAGTTCTTC.